This T cell receptor (beta chain) originates from a study of T cells in Graves' hyperthyroidism and ophthalmopathy. The TCR beta CDR3 regions underwent amplification using RNA transcripts as the source. When the TCR CDR3 underwent first-round RT-PCR, the HTBI primer set was used. TCRdb used MiXCR to reprocess the multiplex PCR reads, holding one entry per CDR3 protein. The data hold about 270,000 distinct CDR3 sequences, with 20% to 25% observed a single time. The CDR3 is 14 residues long. Germline V gives CDR1 SSHAT, CDR2 FNYEAQ (reference sequence). This clonotype was counted at least ten times. Sequence at one end of the junction differs from germline and may be a read error.

The sequenced sample consisted of blood. The TCR comes from a man between 40 and 49 years old with Graves' hyperthyroidism that later progressed to Graves' ophthalmopathy. The V and J genes are TRBV7-7 and TRBJ2-5; perhaps TRBD2 as D (6 bases). The CDR3 spells CASSGHGGKETQYF. DNA for the CDR3: TGTGCTAGCAGCGGACATGGGGGGAAAGAGACCCAGTACTTC.